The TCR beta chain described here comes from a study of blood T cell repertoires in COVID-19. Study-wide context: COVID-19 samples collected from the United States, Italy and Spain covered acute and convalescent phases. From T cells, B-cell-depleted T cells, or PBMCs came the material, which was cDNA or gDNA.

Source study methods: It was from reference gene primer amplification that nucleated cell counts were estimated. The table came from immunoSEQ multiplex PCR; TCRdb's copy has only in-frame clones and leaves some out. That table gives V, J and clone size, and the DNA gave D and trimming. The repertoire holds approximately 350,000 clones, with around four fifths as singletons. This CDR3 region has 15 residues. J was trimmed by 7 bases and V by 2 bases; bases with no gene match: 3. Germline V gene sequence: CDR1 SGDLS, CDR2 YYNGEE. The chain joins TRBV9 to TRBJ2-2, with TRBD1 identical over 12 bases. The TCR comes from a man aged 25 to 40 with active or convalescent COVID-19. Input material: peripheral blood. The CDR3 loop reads CASSVGTGGFGELFF. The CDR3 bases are TGTGCCAGCAGCGTCGGGACAGGGGGCTTCGGGGAGCTGTTTTTT.